These T cell receptor beta chains were read from a single sample in a study of shared clonotypes between healthy human individuals. Sequencing used immunoSEQ multiplex PCR; TCRdb keeps in-frame clones, though not all of them. Of some 1.4 million clones in the sample, roughly 96% were seen once. Sequencing input: naive CD4+ T cells sorted from blood. These receptors were obtained from a man aged 25-45 years in good health. CDR3s include the opening cysteine and the closing phenylalanine or tryptophan. A D gene is named only where the DNA matches it firmly. For some rows the clone size is stated as once, few or many, or as a class when expanded; others skip it.

CDR3aa	CDR3nt	j_gene	d_gene	abundance	v_gene
CASSLGGGVASGTTQYF	TGTGCCAGCAGCTTAGGAGGGGGCGTGGCTAGCGGGACGACCCAGTACTTC	TRBJ2-5	TRBD2	.	TRBV13
CASSQTSLNTGELFF	TGTGCCAGCAGCCAAACCTCCCTGAACACCGGGGAGCTGTTTTTT	TRBJ2-2	.	.	TRBV7-9
CASSPPGVRGSGANVLTF	TGTGCCAGCTCACCACCGGGGGTGCGCGGCTCTGGGGCCAACGTCCTGACTTTC	TRBJ2-6	.	.	TRBV18
CASTEGRLDQPQHF	TGTGCCAGCACGGAAGGACGCCTGGATCAGCCCCAGCATTTT	TRBJ1-5	.	.	TRBV28
CASSFLSGANVLTF	TGTGCCAGCAGTTTCCTCTCTGGGGCCAACGTCCTGACTTTC	TRBJ2-6	.	.	TRBV28
CASREPGQGASGYGYTF	TGTGCCAGCAGGGAACCGGGACAGGGGGCTTCAGGGTATGGCTACACCTTC	TRBJ1-2	TRBD1	.	TRBV2
CASSQGPAGGPADTQYF	TGCGCCAGCAGCCAAGGGCCGGCGGGAGGGCCGGCAGATACGCAGTATTTT	TRBJ2-3	TRBD2	.	TRBV4-1
CASSYAGPAYNEQFF	TGTGCCAGCAGTTACGCGGGTCCCGCTTACAATGAGCAGTTCTTC	TRBJ2-1	.	.	TRBV6-5
CSPKGGVRGSDTQYF	TGCAGCCCAAAGGGAGGGGTCAGGGGGTCAGATACGCAGTATTTT	TRBJ2-3	.	.	TRBV29-1
CASSRDRGLDTQYF	TGTGCCAGCTCACGGGACAGGGGGCTGGATACGCAGTATTTT	TRBJ2-3	TRBD1	.	TRBV18
CASSKGSLDTQYF	TGCGCCAGCAGCAAGGGGTCATTGGATACGCAGTATTTT	TRBJ2-3	.	once	TRBV5-1
CASSYSGRTREQYF	TGTGCCAGCAGTTACTCGGGCAGGACCCGCGAGCAGTACTTC	TRBJ2-7	.	few	TRBV6-5
CASSPLPGDTQYF	TGCGCCAGCAGTCCCCTACCCGGAGATACGCAGTATTTT	TRBJ2-3	.	once	TRBV10-1
CASSGGLAYNEQFF	TGCGCCAGCAGCGGGGGACTAGCTTACAATGAGCAGTTCTTC	TRBJ2-1	TRBD2	.	TRBV5-1
CASSFKAQGRLGEQYF	TGTGCCAGCAGCTTTAAGGCCCAGGGACGTCTCGGCGAGCAGTACTTC	TRBJ2-7	.	.	TRBV7-8
CASSGDRLNTEAFF	TGTGCCAGCAGCGGGGACAGGTTGAACACTGAAGCTTTCTTT	TRBJ1-1	TRBD1	.	TRBV5-4
CASSMGQNYGYTF	TGTGCCAGCAGCATGGGACAGAACTATGGCTACACCTTC	TRBJ1-2	TRBD1	.	TRBV11-2
CASSLKATGGHGYTF	TGTGCCAGCAGCTTAAAAGCGACAGGGGGCCATGGCTACACCTTC	TRBJ1-2	TRBD1	once	TRBV7-8
CASTTPAEKLFF	TGTGCCAGCACTACCCCGGCGGAAAAACTGTTTTTT	TRBJ1-4	.	.	TRBV28
CAWSVQGANEKLFF	TGTGCCTGGAGTGTACAAGGGGCTAATGAAAAACTGTTTTTT	TRBJ1-4	.	.	TRBV30
CSAQRGDTQYF	TGCAGTGCCCAAAGGGGAGATACGCAGTATTTT	TRBJ2-3	.	few	TRBV20-1
CASSQEVQGQGFEETQYF	TGCGCCAGCAGCCAAGAGGTCCAGGGGCAGGGCTTCGAAGAGACCCAGTACTTC	TRBJ2-5	.	.	TRBV4-1
CASSRLAGYEQYF	TGTGCCAGCAGTCGTCTAGCGGGCTACGAGCAGTACTTC	TRBJ2-7	TRBD2	.	TRBV2
CASSEYAGQGATEAFF	TGTGCCAGCAGTGAATATGCGGGACAGGGAGCAACTGAAGCTTTCTTT	TRBJ1-1	TRBD1	.	TRBV25-1
CASSPGPGEETQYF	TGTGCCAGCTCACCAGGTCCGGGGGAAGAGACCCAGTACTTC	TRBJ2-5	.	.	TRBV18
CASSRSGSNQPQHF	TGTGCCAGCAGCCGCTCCGGTAGCAATCAGCCCCAGCATTTT	TRBJ1-5	.	.	TRBV2
CASRLGGAKNIQYF	TGTGCCAGCAGACTAGGGGGGGCCAAAAACATTCAGTACTTC	TRBJ2-4	.	.	TRBV6-6
CASSAPSGKYNEQFF	TGTGCCAGCAGCGCCCCTAGCGGGAAATACAATGAGCAGTTCTTC	TRBJ2-1	TRBD2	once	TRBV9
CASGQGITDTQYF	TGCGCCAGCGGACAGGGGATTACAGATACGCAGTATTTT	TRBJ2-3	TRBD1	once	TRBV5-1
CASSFGDSRQQYF	TGTGCCAGCAGCTTTGGAGACAGCCGGCAGCAGTACTTC	TRBJ2-7	.	.	TRBV7-2
CASNRGANGYTF	TGTGCCAGCAATCGGGGGGCAAATGGCTACACCTTC	TRBJ1-2	.	.	TRBV25-1
CASSQVGTNTIYF	TGCGCCAGCAGCCAGGTGGGGACAAACACCATATATTTT	TRBJ1-3	.	once	TRBV4-1
CASSITLAPYNEQFF	TGTGCCAGTAGTATTACCCTAGCGCCCTACAATGAGCAGTTCTTC	TRBJ2-1	.	.	TRBV19
CASSLLYRESVGELFF	TGTGCCAGCAGTTTATTATACAGGGAGAGTGTCGGGGAGCTGTTTTTT	TRBJ2-2	.	.	TRBV27
CASSYSQRHYGYTF	TGTGCCAGCAGTTACTCGCAGAGACACTATGGCTACACCTTC	TRBJ1-2	.	.	TRBV6-5
CASRSRFTGELFF	TGTGCCAGCAGATCTCGGTTTACCGGGGAGCTGTTTTTT	TRBJ2-2	.	.	TRBV27
CASSLGASTEAFF	TGTGCCAGCAGCTTAGGTGCCAGTACTGAAGCTTTCTTT	TRBJ1-1	.	.	TRBV7-2
CASQTGVSDTEAFF	TGTGCCTCCCAGACAGGCGTATCGGACACTGAAGCTTTCTTT	TRBJ1-1	.	few	TRBV30
CASSYGSGSIYNEQFF	TGTGCCAGCAGTTACGGTAGCGGGAGCATATACAATGAGCAGTTCTTC	TRBJ2-1	TRBD2	.	TRBV6-5
CASSPLPGTQYF	TGTGCCAGCTCACCACTACCGGGGACCCAGTACTTC	TRBJ2-5	.	.	TRBV18
CASSLFLRQGAGYTF	TGTGCCAGCAGTTTATTCCTACGACAGGGGGCTGGCTACACCTTC	TRBJ1-2	TRBD1	.	TRBV28
CASSPGGVYTGELFF	TGTGCCAGCAGCCCCGGGGGGGTGTACACCGGGGAGCTGTTTTTT	TRBJ2-2	TRBD2	.	TRBV9
CASSYTIQETQYF	TGTGCCAGCAGTTACACAATCCAAGAGACCCAGTACTTC	TRBJ2-5	.	.	TRBV6-5
CASSRGDFPSYNEQFF	TGTGCCAGCAGCCGTGGGGACTTCCCTTCCTACAATGAGCAGTTCTTC	TRBJ2-1	.	.	TRBV11-3